These 24 T cell receptor beta chains originate from one sample sequenced in a study of blood T cell repertoires in COVID-19. Repertoires were generated with immunoSEQ multiplex PCR, while TCRdb's copy carries only in-frame clones and drops some. The sample holds under 250,000 clones, about 90% seen once. Sequencing used PBMCs or T cells enriched from blood (not recorded which). The receptors shown here come from a woman aged 40 to 50 who had been exposed to COVID-19.

This chain links TRBV12-5 with TRBJ1-1; 8 bases agree with TRBD1. V dropped 3 bases and J dropped 6; count of bases not matched to a gene: 6. CDR1 LGHNT and CDR2 FRNRAP come from the germline V gene. CDR3 size: 14 residues. The CDR3 region is CASGFFQGAAEAFF. In DNA form, the CDR3 reads TGTGCTAGTGGTTTTTTTCAGGGGGCCGCTGAAGCTTTCTTT.

The chain has TRBV7-9 and TRBJ1-6; D might be TRBD1 (5 bases). This CDR3 spans 11 amino acids. V lost 5 bases and J lost 12, with 8 bases in between. Germline CDR1 SEHNR, CDR2 FQNEAQ (reference sequence). The CDR3: CASSSTGPLHF. The CDR3 nucleotides are TGTGCCAGCAGCAGTACAGGACCCCTCCACTTT. The full variable domain, with the rest looked up from reference TRBV7-9 and TRBJ1-6, is DTGVSQNPRHKITKRGQNVTFRCDPISEHNRLYWYRQTLGQGPEFLTYFQNEAQLEKSRLLSDRFSAERPKGSFSTLEIQRTEQGDSAMYLCASSSTGPLHFGNGTRLTVT.

The chain links TRBV6-2 or TRBV6-3 to TRBJ2-3, with 7 bases that match TRBD1. This CDR3 has 15 amino acids. V lost 5 bases and J lost 2; bases outside the gene matches: 7. Germline CDR1 reads MNHEY; CDR2 reads SVGEGT. In DNA form, the CDR3 reads TGTGCCAGCAGTGACAGACAGGGATCCACAGATACGCAGTATTTT. Protein product: CASSDRQGSTDTQYF.

DNA of the CDR3: TGTGCCAGTAGGGGAATGGGACAGGGTAGGGTAATGAACACTGAAGCTTTCTTT. This encodes CASRGMGQGRVMNTEAFF. The J gene is TRBJ1-1, the V gene TRBV19; 9 nucleotides align to TRBD1. This CDR3 comprises 18 residues. Germline assignment: CDR1 LNHDA and CDR2 SQIVND (reference sequence). V gave up 6 bases and J gave up 0 bases; unmatched junction bases: 14. The full variable domain, with the rest looked up from reference TRBV19 and TRBJ1-1, is DGGITQSPKYLFRKEGQNVTLSCEQNLNHDAMYWYRQDPGQGLRLIYYSQIVNDFQKGDIAEGYSVSREKKESFPLTVTSAQKNPTAFYLCASRGMGQGRVMNTEAFFGQGTRLTVV.

The CDR3 DNA reads as TGTGCCAGCAGTTCTCTAGCGGGACTAACCGATGAGCAGTTCTTC. Its protein is CASSSLAGLTDEQFF. The chain combines TRBV27 with TRBJ2-1; 9 bases are a match to TRBD2. This CDR3 comprises 15 residues. V gave up 4 bases and J gave up 8 bases; unmatched junction bases: 9. The germline V gene encodes CDR1 MNHEY and CDR2 SMNVEV (reference sequence).

The chain has TRBV19 and TRBJ1-5; possible D gene TRBD1, 5 bases. The CDR3 has 15 residues. V lost 5 bases to trimming and J lost 3 bases, with 14 bases between them. The V gene's germline CDR1 is LNHDA and CDR2 SQIVND (reference sequence). The CDR3 region has the DNA TGTGCCAGTAGTTACGGGGGGATGTACAATCAGCCCCAGCATTTT. Amino acid sequence: CASSYGGMYNQPQHF.

The V call is TRBV28, the J call TRBJ1-2; 10 positions match TRBD1. The V segment lost 5 bases and the J segment 8 bases; nucleotides outside the gene matches: 8. Germline values: CDR1 MDHEN, CDR2 SYDVKM. This CDR3 comprises 14 residues. CDR3 nucleotide sequence: TGTGCCAGCAGTCCCCCGGGACAGGGGTACGGCTACACCTTC. Translated, it gives CASSPPGQGYGYTF.

The J gene is TRBJ2-3, the V gene TRBV4-2, with TRBD2 matching over 10 bases. Germline V gives CDR1 LGHNA, CDR2 YNFKEQ. CDR3 size: 18 residues. The V segment lost 0 bases and the J segment 4 bases; nucleotides outside the gene matches: 10. Here the CDR3 reads CASSQDPMASGSADTQYF. CDR3 sequence (DNA): TGTGCCAGCAGCCAAGACCCAATGGCTAGCGGGAGTGCAGATACGCAGTATTTT.

The chain uses TRBV7-3 and TRBJ2-1, with 7 bases lining up with TRBD1. From germline, CDR1 is SGHTA and CDR2 FQGTGA. The CDR3 extends over 21 amino acids. Trimming cost V 6 bases and J 0 bases; bases outside gene matches: 23. CDR3 region: CASSKNPDRLKQKYSYNEQFF. The CDR3 DNA reads as TGTGCCAGCAGTAAGAACCCGGACAGGTTAAAACAAAAATACTCCTACAATGAGCAGTTCTTC. The full variable domain, its missing parts supplied by reference TRBV7-3 and TRBJ2-1, is GAGVSQTPSNKVTEKGKYVELRCDPISGHTALYWYRQSLGQGPEFLIYFQGTGAADDSGLPNDRFFAVRPEGSVSTLKIQRTERGDSAVYLCASSKNPDRLKQKYSYNEQFFGPGTRLTVL.

The J gene is TRBJ2-3, the V gene TRBV2; no reliable D call. This CDR3 is built from 14 residues. V lost 6 bases and J 2 bases, leaving 12 bases between the germline ends. Germline CDR1 is SNHLY and CDR2 is FYNNEI. CDR3 DNA sequence: TGTGCCAGCAGAGAGGCGACCTACACAGATACGCAGTATTTT. The encoded protein is CASREATYTDTQYF.

The chain uses TRBV7-9 and TRBJ1-4; D might be TRBD1 (6 bases). V gave up 3 bases and J gave up 6 bases, with 11 bases separating them. The CDR3 totals 14 residues. CDR1 is SEHNR and CDR2 is FQNEAQ in the germline V gene (reference sequence). The CDR3 loop reads CASSLGTPDEKLFF. The CDR3 DNA reads TGTGCCAGCAGCTTGGGGACACCAGATGAAAAACTGTTTTTT. Supplemented by reference TRBV7-9 and TRBJ1-4, the full variable domain reads DTGVSQNPRHKITKRGQNVTFRCDPISEHNRLYWYRQTLGQGPEFLTYFQNEAQLEKSRLLSDRFSAERPKGSFSTLEIQRTEQGDSAMYLCASSLGTPDEKLFFGSGTQLSVL.

This CDR3 is CASSQESLNSYEQYF. The CDR3 bases are TGCGCCAGCAGCCAAGAATCTTTAAATTCCTACGAGCAGTACTTC. The chain uses TRBV4-3 and TRBJ2-7; unclear D gene. The CDR3 is 15 residues long. The germline gives CDR1 LGHNA, CDR2 YSLEER. Trimming removed 0 bases at V and 1 base at J, with 10 bases between.

The chain uses TRBV5-3 and TRBJ2-1; 10 positions agree with TRBD2. TRBV5-3 falls under the ORF class, with uncertain function. With V trimmed by 2 bases and J by 7 bases, 15 bases remained unmatched. CDR3 length: 18 amino acids. The CDR3, as DNA: TGTGCCAGAAGCTTCGACACACTACTAGCGGGGCCTTCTAATGAGCAGTTCTTC. Protein sequence: CARSFDTLLAGPSNEQFF.

The chain couples TRBV7-3 to TRBJ2-1, with 7 bases fitting TRBD1. The CDR3 spans 15 residues. CDR1 SGHTA and CDR2 FQGTGA come from the germline V gene. V shed 5 bases and J 2 bases; nucleotides not matched to a gene: 6. In nucleotides, the CDR3 is TGTGCCAGCAGCCGACAGGGATCGGCCTACAATGAGCAGTTCTTC. Amino acid sequence: CASSRQGSAYNEQFF.

The chain joins TRBV30 to TRBJ1-4; no clear D. V gave up 0 bases and J gave up 7 bases, with 3 bases separating them. CDR3 size: 11 residues. The germline gives CDR1 GTSNPN, CDR2 SVGIG (reference sequence). The CDR3 DNA is TGTGCCTGGAGTGTTAGTGAAAAACTGTTTTTT. It specifies CAWSVSEKLFF.

This chain joins TRBV6-5 and TRBJ2-7; 9 nucleotides agree with TRBD1. V dropped 6 bases and J dropped 7; count of bases not matched to a gene: 10. Germline values: CDR1 MNHEY, CDR2 SVGAGI. The CDR3 length is 14 residues. The CDR3 coding sequence is TGTGCCAGCAGGGACCGGGACAGGGCATGGGAGCAGTACGTC. It is translated as CASRDRDRAWEQYV.

The chain combines TRBV19 with TRBJ2-7, with TRBD1 matching 7 bases. This CDR3 has 16 residues. Germline loops: CDR1 LNHDA, CDR2 SQIVND (reference sequence). The V gene end was trimmed by 4 bases and the J gene end by 5 bases; junction bases not matched to a gene: 14. CDR3 in amino acids: CASSTDRGGRGDEQYF. Here the CDR3 DNA reads TGTGCCAGTAGTACGGATCGAGGGGGCCGTGGGGACGAGCAGTACTTC.

The chain has TRBV5-1 and TRBJ1-3; no clear D. The CDR3 has 15 amino acids. V gave up 0 bases and J gave up 0 bases, with 7 bases separating them. Germline CDR1 SGHRS, CDR2 YFSETQ. The CDR3 sequence: CASSLERSSGNTIYF. As DNA, the CDR3 is TGCGCCAGCAGCTTGGAGCGCAGCTCTGGAAACACCATATATTTT.

V gene TRBV23-1 combines with J gene TRBJ1-1, with unresolved D. TRBV23-1 is marked as an open reading frame, function uncertain. The germline V and J ends were trimmed by 0 bases and 6 bases, with 20 bases remaining between them. CDR3 length equals 17 residues. CDR3 loop: CASSQSKSWRLFAEAFF. The CDR3 bases are TGCGCCAGCAGTCAATCGAAATCGTGGCGGTTATTCGCTGAAGCTTTCTTT.

This chain joins TRBV6-1 and TRBJ1-2; 9 bases map to TRBD1. The ends lost 0 bases at V and 5 bases at J; junction bases unmatched: 10. The CDR3 contains 17 residues. Germline assignment: CDR1 MNHNS and CDR2 SASEGT. DNA of the CDR3: TGTGCCAGCAGTGAAGCCGCCGGGACAGGGTCCAAGTATGGCTACACCTTC. Its translation: CASSEAAGTGSKYGYTF.

The V and J genes are TRBV28 and TRBJ1-1, with 8 bases aligning to TRBD1. V dropped 8 bases and J dropped 4; count of bases not matched to a gene: 6. The CDR3 length is 13 residues. Germline V lookup: CDR1 MDHEN, CDR2 SYDVKM. The CDR3 nucleotides read TGTGCCAGCCTTTCGGACAGGGCCACTGAAGCTTTCTTT. Residues: CASLSDRATEAFF. The full variable domain, in which reference TRBV28 and TRBJ1-1 provide the parts outside the CDR3, is DVKVTQSSRYLVKRTGEKVFLECVQDMDHENMFWYRQDPGLGLRLIYFSYDVKMKEKGDIPEGYSVSREKKERFSLILESASTNQTSMYLCASLSDRATEAFFGQGTRLTVV.

This clone showed up just a few times. This chain links TRBV7-9 with TRBJ2-7, with 7 bases matching TRBD2. This CDR3 contains 13 residues. V dropped 4 bases and J dropped 7; count of bases not matched to a gene: 7. The germline V gene encodes CDR1 SEHNR and CDR2 FQNEAQ (reference sequence). This CDR3 reads CASSSGTIREQYF. In nucleotides, the CDR3 is TGTGCCAGCAGCTCAGGGACTATTAGAGAGCAGTACTTC.

The chain uses TRBV19 and TRBJ2-3, with 7 bases aligning to TRBD2. Trimming at V came to 2 bases and at J to 2 bases, leaving 4 bases not matched to a gene. This CDR3 has 15 amino acids. Looked up from germline, CDR1 is LNHDA and CDR2 is SQIVND (reference sequence). This chain's CDR3 is CASSILTSVTDTQYF. In DNA form, the CDR3 reads TGTGCCAGTAGTATATTAACTAGCGTCACAGATACGCAGTATTTT.

This chain joins TRBV7-2 and TRBJ2-7, with D perhaps matching TRBD1 (5 bases). There are 16 residues in the CDR3. Germline CDR1 and CDR2: SGHTA and FQGNSA. V lost 1 base and J lost 3, with 16 bases in between. The CDR3 bases are TGTGCCAGCAGCTTAGTAGGGGTCAGTGTGAACTACGAGCAGTACTTC. This codes for CASSLVGVSVNYEQYF.